This is a list of T cell receptor beta chains from one sample in a study of Graves' ophthalmopathy and Graves' hyperthyroidism. TCRdb reprocessed the multiplex PCR reads via MiXCR and lists one record per CDR3 protein. The table has under 350,000 distinct CDR3 sequences, roughly 15% seen once; the top ten hold more than 9%. Specimen: peripheral blood. The source is an adult man with Graves' ophthalmopathy. Each CDR3 is given with its conserved first and last residue. The listing skips clone size in some rows; elsewhere it reads once, few, many or a size class.

V gene	J gene	clone size	CDR3 protein
TRBV12-3/TRBV12-4	TRBJ2-7	.	CASRGGTRNPYEQYF
TRBV6-1	TRBJ1-3	.	CASSAPGQGVNTIYF
TRBV4-1	TRBJ1-2	once	CASSREGYYGYIF
TRBV7-8	TRBJ2-2	many	CASSLGRTVTVLFF
TRBV2	TRBJ2-5	many	CASSTGTSGIETQYF
TRBV7-9	TRBJ2-7	many	CASSSGQHFYEQYF
TRBV2	TRBJ2-5	many	CASSESSGGEKQETQYF
TRBV6-1	TRBJ2-7	many	CASSPQAGEQYF
TRBV20-1	TRBJ1-5	many	CSAAGQGVTDQPQHF
TRBV6-5	TRBJ1-1	many	CASSWALSGSITEAFF
TRBV6-5	TRBJ1-2	many	CASSSSWDGANYGYTF
TRBV5-1	TRBJ2-7	many	CASSPWTPTYEQYF
TRBV6-5	TRBJ1-1	many	CASSSEGGLAEAFF
TRBV13	TRBJ1-1	many	CASAQLQGNTEAFF
TRBV12-3/TRBV12-4	TRBJ2-5	many	CASRLTTGDQETQYF
TRBV29-1	TRBJ1-2	many	CSVVGTETYGYTF
TRBV12-3/TRBV12-4	TRBJ2-2	many	CASSLSGATGELFF
TRBV10-3	TRBJ2-2	many	CAIKLAGGTGELFF
TRBV7-2	TRBJ2-2	.	CASSLAGLAGHTGELFF
TRBV10-3	TRBJ1-1	.	CAISSGQGAVNTEALF
TRBV28	TRBJ1-5	many	CASISQVFLSNQPQHF
TRBV13	TRBJ1-2	many	CASSLIGQGGYGYTF
TRBV6-2/TRBV6-3	TRBJ2-7	many	CASSYSGGMAYEQYF
TRBV5-1	TRBJ2-7	many	CASSLDPGLAGVYEQYF
TRBV5-1	TRBJ2-5	.	CASSPRTEGTQYF
TRBV12-3/TRBV12-4	TRBJ2-7	many	CASRLSGGAGYEQYF
TRBV9	TRBJ1-1	.	CASSVGWDTEAFF
TRBV19	TRBJ1-5	many	CASSIEGPRNQPQHF
TRBV12-3/TRBV12-4	TRBJ2-7	many	CASSLRRGYEQYF
TRBV7-9	TRBJ2-1	many	CASSPLGLAGVGEQFF
TRBV28	TRBJ2-7	.	CASKSGMVLNEQYF
TRBV4-1	TRBJ2-7	many	CASSPRPGQSSYEQYF
TRBV13	TRBJ2-7	many	CASSLGFEGAIYEQYF
TRBV4-3	TRBJ2-4	.	CASSRTIALAKNIQYF
TRBV4-1	TRBJ1-1	.	CASSQDPVGPEAFF
TRBV11-2	TRBJ2-5	.	CASSLERTLGSQETQYF
TRBV20-1	TRBJ1-5	many	CSATRTGYSNQPQHF
TRBV30	TRBJ1-5	many	CACGEYNQPQHF
TRBV7-9	TRBJ2-5	many	CASSDRQKETQYF
TRBV12-3/TRBV12-4	TRBJ1-6	many	CASSLVAGSPLHF
TRBV5-1	TRBJ2-2	many	CASSLGLADGTGELFF
TRBV6-2/TRBV6-3	TRBJ1-5	few	CSSSPEPGMSYSNQPQHF
TRBV20-1	TRBJ2-7	.	CSARDLAGVTYEQYF
TRBV6-1	TRBJ2-5	many	CASPPTGVVQETQYF
TRBV12-3/TRBV12-4	TRBJ1-3	.	CASSPGDTGNTIYF
TRBV30	TRBJ1-1	many	CAWEQGALSEAFF
TRBV11-3	TRBJ2-7	many	CASSLLAEGEQYF
TRBV4-1	TRBJ2-7	many	CASSHTFRDHYEQYF
TRBV4-1	TRBJ2-7	few	CASSQPTGTGSYEQYF
TRBV5-6	TRBJ2-2	many	CASSKGVGVTGELFF
TRBV20-1	TRBJ2-5	many	CSAREIPGRPETQYF